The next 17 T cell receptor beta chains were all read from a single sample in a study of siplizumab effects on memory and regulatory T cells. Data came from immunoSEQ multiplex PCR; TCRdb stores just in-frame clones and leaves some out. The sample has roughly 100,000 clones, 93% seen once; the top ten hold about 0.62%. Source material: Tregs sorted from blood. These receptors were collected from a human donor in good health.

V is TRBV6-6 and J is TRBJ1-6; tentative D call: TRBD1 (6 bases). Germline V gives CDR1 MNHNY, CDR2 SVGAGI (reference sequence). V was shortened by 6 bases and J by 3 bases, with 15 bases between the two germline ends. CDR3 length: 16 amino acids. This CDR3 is CASSTRQALYNSPLHF. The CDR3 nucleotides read TGTGCCAGCAGCACTCGACAGGCGCTCTATAATTCACCCCTCCACTTT.

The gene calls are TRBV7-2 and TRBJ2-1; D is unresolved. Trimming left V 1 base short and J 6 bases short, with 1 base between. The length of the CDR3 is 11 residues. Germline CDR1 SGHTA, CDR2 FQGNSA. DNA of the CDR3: TGTGCCAGCAGCTTAGTCAATGAGCAGTTCTTC. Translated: CASSLVNEQFF.

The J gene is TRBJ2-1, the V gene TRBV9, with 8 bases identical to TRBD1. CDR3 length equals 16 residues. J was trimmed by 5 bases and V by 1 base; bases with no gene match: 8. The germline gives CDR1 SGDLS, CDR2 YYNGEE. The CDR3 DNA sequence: TGTGCCAGCAGCGTACGGGTTGGCAGGGGGCACAATGAGCAGTTCTTC. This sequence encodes CASSVRVGRGHNEQFF.

The CDR3 sequence: CATSRDPTGTVNTEAFF. CDR3 nucleotide sequence: TGTGCCACCAGCAGGGACCCGACCGGGACGGTGAACACTGAAGCTTTCTTT. The chain employs TRBV15 and TRBJ1-1; D is perhaps TRBD1 (5 bases). V was clipped by 3 bases and J by 0 bases, with 17 bases between them. Germline loops: CDR1 LNHNV, CDR2 YYDKDF (reference sequence). The CDR3 spans 17 residues.

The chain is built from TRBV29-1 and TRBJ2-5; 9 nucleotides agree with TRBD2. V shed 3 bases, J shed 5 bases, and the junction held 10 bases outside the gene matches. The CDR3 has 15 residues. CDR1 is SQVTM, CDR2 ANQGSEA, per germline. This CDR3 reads CSVDGAGGPGETQYF. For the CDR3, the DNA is TGCAGCGTTGACGGAGCGGGAGGTCCGGGGGAGACCCAGTACTTC.

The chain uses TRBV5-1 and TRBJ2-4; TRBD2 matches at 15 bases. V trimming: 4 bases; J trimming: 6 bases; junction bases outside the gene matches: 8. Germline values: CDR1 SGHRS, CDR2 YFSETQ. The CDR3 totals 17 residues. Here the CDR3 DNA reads TGCGCCAGCAGCCCTAGGACTAGCGGGGGGGCCGCAAACATTCAGTACTTC. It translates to CASSPRTSGGAANIQYF.

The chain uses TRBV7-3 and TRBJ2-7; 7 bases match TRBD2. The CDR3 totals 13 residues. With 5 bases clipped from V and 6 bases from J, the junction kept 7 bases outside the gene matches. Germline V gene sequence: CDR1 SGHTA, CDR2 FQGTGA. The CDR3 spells CASSPLGEGEQYF. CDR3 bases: TGTGCCAGCAGCCCCCTGGGGGAGGGCGAGCAGTACTTC. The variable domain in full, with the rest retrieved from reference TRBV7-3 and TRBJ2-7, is GAGVSQTPSNKVTEKGKYVELRCDPISGHTALYWYRQSLGQGPEFLIYFQGTGAADDSGLPNDRFFAVRPEGSVSTLKIQRTERGDSAVYLCASSPLGEGEQYFGPGTRLTVT.

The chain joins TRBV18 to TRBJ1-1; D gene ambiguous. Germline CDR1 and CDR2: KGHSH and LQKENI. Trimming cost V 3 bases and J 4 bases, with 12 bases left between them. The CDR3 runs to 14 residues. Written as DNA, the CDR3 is TGTGCCAGCTCACCGAGGACCGATGGCACTGAAGCTTTCTTT. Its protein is CASSPRTDGTEAFF.

The CDR3 coding sequence is TGCGCCAGCAGCCAAGAGGCGGGACAGGGTGAAGCTTTCTTT. This gives the protein CASSQEAGQGEAFF. The chain has TRBV4-1 and TRBJ1-1, with TRBD1 identical over 9 bases. V shed 0 bases, J shed 7 bases, and the junction held 3 bases outside the gene matches. The V gene's germline CDR1 is MGHRA and CDR2 YSYEKL. The CDR3 length is 14 residues.

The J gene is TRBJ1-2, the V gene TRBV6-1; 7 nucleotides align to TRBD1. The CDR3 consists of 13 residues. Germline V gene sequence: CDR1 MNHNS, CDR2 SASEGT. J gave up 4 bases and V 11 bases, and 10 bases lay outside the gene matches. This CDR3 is CAQSEGQSYGYTF. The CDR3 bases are TGTGCCCAAAGCGAGGGACAGTCCTATGGCTACACCTTC.

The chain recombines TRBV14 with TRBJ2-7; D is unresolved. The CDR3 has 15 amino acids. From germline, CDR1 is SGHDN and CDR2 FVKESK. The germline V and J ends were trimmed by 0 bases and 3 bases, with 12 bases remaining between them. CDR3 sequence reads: CASSQEGRGSYEQYF. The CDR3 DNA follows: TGTGCCAGCAGCCAAGAAGGTAGAGGCAGCTACGAGCAGTACTTC.

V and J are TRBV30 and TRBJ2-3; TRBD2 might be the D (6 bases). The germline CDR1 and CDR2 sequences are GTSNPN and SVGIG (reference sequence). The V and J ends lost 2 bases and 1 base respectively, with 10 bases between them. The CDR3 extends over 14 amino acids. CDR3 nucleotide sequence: TGTGCCTGGAGTTGGGGGGTTCGCACAGATACGCAGTATTTT. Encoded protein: CAWSWGVRTDTQYF.

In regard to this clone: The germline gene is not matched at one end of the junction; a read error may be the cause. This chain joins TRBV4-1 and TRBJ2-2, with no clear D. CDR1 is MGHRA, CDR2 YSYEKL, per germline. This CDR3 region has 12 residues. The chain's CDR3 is CASSQLPGELFF. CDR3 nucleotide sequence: TGCGCCAGCAGCCAACTCCCCGGCGAGCTGTTTTTT.

The CDR3 loop reads CASSEAGTAYGYTF. The CDR3 DNA is TGTGCCAGCAGTGAAGCAGGGACAGCCTATGGCTACACCTTC. J is TRBJ1-2 and V is TRBV6-1; 7 nucleotides align to TRBD1. This CDR3 region has 14 residues. With V trimmed by 0 bases and J by 4 bases, 2 bases remained unmatched. The germline V gene encodes CDR1 MNHNS and CDR2 SASEGT.

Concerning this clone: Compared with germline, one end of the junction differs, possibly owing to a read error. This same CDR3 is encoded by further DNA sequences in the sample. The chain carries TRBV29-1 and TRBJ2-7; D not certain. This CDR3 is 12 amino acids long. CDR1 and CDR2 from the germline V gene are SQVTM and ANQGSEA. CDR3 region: CSVVGSTYEQYF. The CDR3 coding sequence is TGCAGCGTTGTGGGCAGCACCTATGAGCAGTACTTC.

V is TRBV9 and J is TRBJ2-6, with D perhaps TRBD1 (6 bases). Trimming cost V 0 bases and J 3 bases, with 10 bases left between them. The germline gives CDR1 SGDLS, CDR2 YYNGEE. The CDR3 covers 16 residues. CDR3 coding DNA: TGTGCCAGCAGCGTAGTTCCAGGGGTTGGGGCCAACGTCCTGACTTTC. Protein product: CASSVVPGVGANVLTF.

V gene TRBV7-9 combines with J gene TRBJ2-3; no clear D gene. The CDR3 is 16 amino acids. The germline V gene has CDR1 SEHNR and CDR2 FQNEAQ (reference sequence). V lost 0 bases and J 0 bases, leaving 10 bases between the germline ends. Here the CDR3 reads CASSLALGSSTDTQYF. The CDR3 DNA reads TGTGCCAGCAGCTTAGCGTTGGGCTCTAGCACAGATACGCAGTATTTT.